The 23 T cell receptor beta chains listed next were all sequenced from one sample in a study of shared clonotypes between healthy human individuals. Sequenced by immunoSEQ multiplex PCR; TCRdb stores in-frame clones only, minus some. The data contain 2,100,000 or so clones, approximately 95% of them singletons. Sequenced: naive CD4+ T cells sorted from blood. Subset meaning: CD45RA+ positively selected. The receptors were gathered from a man aged 18 to 29 in good health.

The chain recombines TRBV9 with TRBJ2-7; no clear D gene. The germline CDR1 and CDR2 sequences are SGDLS and YYNGEE. The CDR3 spans 13 residues. Trimming removed 0 bases at V and 0 bases at J, with 4 bases between. The CDR3: CASSVGHSYEQYF. The DNA for the CDR3 is TGTGCCAGCAGCGTAGGGCACTCCTACGAGCAGTACTTC.

The J gene is TRBJ2-1, the V gene TRBV7-9; tentatively, D is TRBD2 (5 bases). The CDR3 covers 14 residues. Trimming left V 5 bases short and J 6 bases short, with 14 bases between. Germline CDR1 reads SEHNR; CDR2 reads FQNEAQ (reference sequence). This CDR3 reads CASSPQLGLNEQFF. DNA of the CDR3: TGTGCCAGCAGCCCACAACTAGGACTCAATGAGCAGTTCTTC.

The chain carries TRBV6-1 and TRBJ2-7; TRBD1 matches at 10 bases. Trimming took 7 bases from V and 1 from J; bases not matched to a gene: 4. This CDR3 contains 14 residues. CDR1 MNHNS and CDR2 SASEGT come from the germline V gene. The CDR3 nucleotides read TGTGCCAGCAATCGACAGGGGGCTTCCTACGAGCAGTACTTC. Its translation: CASNRQGASYEQYF.

The rearrangement joins TRBV28 to TRBJ2-3, with 8 bases fitting TRBD2. CDR1 is MDHEN and CDR2 is SYDVKM in the germline V gene. The V gene end was trimmed by 5 bases and the J gene end by 7 bases; junction bases not matched to a gene: 8. This CDR3 contains 14 residues. CDR3 sequence: CASSQEAGGNTQYF. The CDR3 DNA sequence: TGTGCCAGCAGTCAGGAGGCGGGGGGAAATACGCAGTATTTT.

The chain couples TRBV9 to TRBJ1-6, with a tentative D call TRBD1 (6 bases). CDR3 length equals 14 residues. Germline-derived CDR1 and CDR2 are SGDLS and YYNGEE. V lost 7 bases and J lost 7, with 15 bases in between. The CDR3 here is CASGRGPGNSPLHF. The DNA of the CDR3 is TGTGCCAGCGGCAGGGGCCCGGGAAATTCACCCCTCCACTTT.

The chain joins TRBV5-1 to TRBJ2-3, with 13 bases aligning to TRBD2. The length of the CDR3 is 16 residues. Trimming took 3 bases from V and 4 from J; bases not matched to a gene: 5. The germline CDR1 and CDR2 sequences are SGHRS and YFSETQ. DNA of the CDR3: TGCGCCAGCAGCTCAAGGACTAGCGGGGGCCCAGATACGCAGTATTTT. It is translated as CASSSRTSGGPDTQYF.

The chain uses TRBV13 and TRBJ1-2; tentatively, D is TRBD1 (5 bases). Per the germline V gene, CDR1 is PRHDT and CDR2 is FYEKMQ (reference sequence). The CDR3 extends over 13 amino acids. The V end was cut by 3 bases, the J end by 8 bases, with 13 bases between. The CDR3 DNA reads TGTGCCAGCAGCTTCACAGGCCCCGTGGGCTACACCTTC. As protein: CASSFTGPVGYTF. The whole variable domain, filled in from reference TRBV13 and TRBJ1-2, reads AAGVIQSPRHLIKEKRETATLKCYPIPRHDTVYWYQQGPGQDPQFLISFYEKMQSDKGSIPDRFSAQQFSDYHSELNMSSLELGDSALYFCASSFTGPVGYTFGSGTRLTVV.

The chain combines TRBV5-1 with TRBJ2-2; 12 bases are a match to TRBD2. The CDR3 has 16 amino acids. Germline V gene sequence: CDR1 SGHRS, CDR2 YFSETQ. Trimming removed 4 bases from V and 6 bases from J; junction bases left unmatched: 7. DNA for the CDR3: TGCGCCAGCAGCCCCCCGGGACTAGCGGGTGCCGGGGAGCTGTTTTTT. Residues: CASSPPGLAGAGELFF.

This clone has only a few counts. The V gene is TRBV6-1, the J gene TRBJ1-6; the match to TRBD1 covers 7 bases. Germline V gives CDR1 MNHNS, CDR2 SASEGT. CDR3 length: 15 amino acids. V lost 2 bases to trimming and J lost 6 bases; unmatched junction nucleotides: 4. The CDR3 region has the DNA TGTGCCAGCAGTGAACAGGACAGGTTTAATTCACCCCTCCACTTT. It specifies CASSEQDRFNSPLHF.

This chain uses TRBV7-2 with TRBJ2-4, with D possibly being TRBD1 (6 bases). The V gene lost 5 bases and the J gene lost 15 bases, with 17 bases spanning the gap. The CDR3 is 12 residues long. Per germline, CDR1 SGHTA and CDR2 FQGNSA. The CDR3 sequence is CASSASGAGGYF. The CDR3 coding sequence is TGTGCCAGCAGCGCTTCAGGGGCAGGCGGGTACTTC.

J is TRBJ1-5 and V is TRBV19; a weak D match, TRBD1 (5 bases). Per germline, CDR1 LNHDA and CDR2 SQIVND (reference sequence). The CDR3 is 14 amino acids. V dropped 4 bases and J dropped 8 bases, with 15 bases sitting between them. CDR3 in amino acids: CASSRQGSSEPQHF. CDR3 in DNA: TGTGCCAGTAGTAGGCAGGGTTCGAGTGAGCCCCAGCATTTT. The variable domain in full, completed from reference TRBV19 and TRBJ1-5, reads DGGITQSPKYLFRKEGQNVTLSCEQNLNHDAMYWYRQDPGQGLRLIYYSQIVNDFQKGDIAEGYSVSREKKESFPLTVTSAQKNPTAFYLCASSRQGSSEPQHFGDGTRLSIL.

CDR3 in DNA: TGTGCCAGCAGCCACCTCCGGACAGGGGATAATGAGCAGTTCTTC. This encodes CASSHLRTGDNEQFF. The rearrangement links TRBV6-5 to TRBJ2-1; 9 bases map to TRBD1. The V segment lost 6 bases and the J segment 7 bases; nucleotides outside the gene matches: 10. Germline CDR1 reads MNHEY; CDR2 reads SVGAGI. This CDR3 has 15 residues.

On this clone itself: This same CDR3 is encoded by further DNA sequences in the sample. The chain has TRBV30 and TRBJ2-5; D unclear. The CDR3 extends over 12 amino acids. Germline values: CDR1 GTSNPN, CDR2 SVGIG (reference sequence). With 1 base removed from V and 5 bases from J, the gap between germline ends came to 8 bases. The CDR3 reads CAWSEGRETQYF. CDR3 sequence (DNA): TGTGCCTGGAGTGAAGGGCGCGAGACCCAGTACTTC.

The rearrangement links TRBV5-6 to TRBJ1-3; D remains ambiguous. Germline V CDR1 and CDR2: SGHDT, YYEEEE. The CDR3 extends over 16 amino acids. V was shortened by 4 bases and J by 1 base, with 15 bases between the two germline ends. This CDR3 is CASSTDAGGSGNTIYF. Written as DNA, the CDR3 is TGTGCCAGCAGCACAGACGCGGGAGGTTCTGGAAACACCATATATTTT. Filled out from reference TRBV5-6 and TRBJ1-3, the complete variable domain reads DAGVTQSPTHLIKTRGQQVTLRCSPKSGHDTVSWYQQALGQGPQFIFQYYEEEERQRGNFPDRFSGHQFPNYSSELNVNALLLGDSALYLCASSTDAGGSGNTIYFGEGSWLTVV.

J is TRBJ1-1 and V is TRBV6-5, with D hard to call. Trimming stripped 0 bases from V and 5 bases from J, with 13 bases between. CDR1 is MNHEY, CDR2 SVGAGI, per germline. This CDR3 has 15 amino acids. CDR3 bases: TGTGCCAGCAGTTACTCATGGGGTTCGGGGACTGAAGCTTTCTTT. It yields the protein CASSYSWGSGTEAFF.

This chain uses TRBV21-1 with TRBJ2-6; the table's D call TRBD1 went unverified against the DNA. TRBV21-1 is described as a pseudogene. This CDR3 contains 16 residues. The CDR3, as DNA: TGTGCCAGGGGACAGGGGCGCCACTCTGGGGCCAACGTCCTGACTTTC. As protein: CARGQGRHSGANVLTF.

This rearrangement joins TRBV6-6 to TRBJ2-7, with D perhaps TRBD2 (5 bases). Germline CDR1 and CDR2: MNHNY and SVGAGI (reference sequence). This CDR3 is 15 amino acids long. V was cut by 2 bases and J by 3 bases, with 14 bases left in between. CDR3 in DNA: TGTGCCAGCAGTTACAGGGCAGGTGGGAGCTACGAGCAGTACTTC. It encodes CASSYRAGGSYEQYF.

V usage is TRBV30 and J usage is TRBJ1-1; D might be TRBD1 (6 bases). Trimming cost V 5 bases and J 0 bases, with 13 bases left between them. Germline V lookup: CDR1 GTSNPN, CDR2 SVGIG (reference sequence). The CDR3 has 14 residues. The CDR3 region has the DNA TGTGCCTGGGACCGGACAGTTTTGAACACTGAAGCTTTCTTT. Its translation: CAWDRTVLNTEAFF.

The rearrangement joins TRBV19 to TRBJ1-1, with no clear D. This CDR3 comprises 15 residues. Trimming removed 4 bases at V and 4 bases at J, with 16 bases between. Germline-derived CDR1 and CDR2 are LNHDA and SQIVND (reference sequence). CDR3 bases: TGTGCCAGTAGTAAATGGGAGGGAGAGAGCACTGAAGCTTTCTTT. Protein sequence: CASSKWEGESTEAFF.

The chain couples TRBV18 to TRBJ2-7; D might be TRBD2 (5 bases). The V gene lost 2 bases and the J gene lost 4 bases, with 18 bases spanning the gap. The CDR3 has 16 amino acids. The germline V gene has CDR1 KGHSH and CDR2 LQKENI. The CDR3 region has the DNA TGTGCCAGCTCACCATGGGGAGCGGAGCGCTTTTACGAGCAGTACTTC. Translated: CASSPWGAERFYEQYF.

The rearrangement joins TRBV5-1 to TRBJ2-3; TRBD1 matches 8 bases. The CDR3 consists of 17 residues. CDR1 is SGHRS and CDR2 is YFSETQ in the germline V gene. J lost 1 base, V lost 4 bases, and 11 bases had no gene match. CDR3 residues: CASSVGTGYMGTDTQYF. The CDR3 bases are TGCGCCAGCAGCGTCGGGACAGGCTATATGGGCACAGATACGCAGTATTTT.

This clone was observed once. The V and J genes are TRBV7-2 and TRBJ2-5; D uncertain. CDR1 is SGHTA and CDR2 is FQGNSA in the germline V gene. This CDR3 spans 15 amino acids. Between the trimmed V and J ends, which lost 5 bases and 2 bases, there was a span of 15 bases. CDR3 residues: CASSPETGRQETQYF. The CDR3 nucleotides read TGTGCCAGCAGCCCTGAGACTGGACGGCAAGAGACCCAGTACTTC.

The chain employs TRBV7-2 and TRBJ1-1, with a weak D call TRBD1 (5 bases). Trimming pared 7 bases from V and 0 bases from J, leaving 12 bases between. From germline, CDR1 is SGHTA and CDR2 FQGNSA. The CDR3 has 14 residues. CDR3 coding DNA: TGTGCCAGCACTCCGGGGCCCTTGAACACTGAAGCTTTCTTT. This gives the protein CASTPGPLNTEAFF.